This section outlines one TCR beta chain sequence together with its context. Its cognate antigen is unknown. This entry is derived from a study of T cells in localized non-small cell lung cancer. Study-level findings and limits: There was higher T cell clonality in uninvolved adjacent lung than in tumor, and it was highest there. When the top 100 tumor clones were examined, a median about 60 of them also appeared in the adjacent lung, which was paired and uninvolved.

Only in-frame clones appear in the TCRdb table, and some are missing; sequencing was by immunoSEQ multiplex PCR. The sample has 65,000 to 90,000 clones, roughly 75% seen once. The sample here was PBMCs, taken before any cancer treatment. The clonotype comes from a man aged 35 to 69 with stage II squamous cell lung carcinoma.

CDR3 nucleotide sequence: TGTGCCAGCAGCGCCGACAGGGGAATCTACAATGAGCAGTTCTTC. The encoded protein is CASSADRGIYNEQFF. The chain uses TRBV9 and TRBJ2-1; TRBD1 agrees at 8 bases. Per germline, CDR1 SGDLS and CDR2 YYNGEE. The CDR3 covers 15 residues. Unmatched junction bases numbered 5, after V lost 3 bases and J lost 3 bases.